The 21 T cell receptor beta chains below come from one sample, sequenced in a study of Graves' ophthalmopathy and Graves' hyperthyroidism. The study amplified TCR beta CDR3 regions using RNA transcripts. After a first-round RT-PCR with HTBI primers, a second-round multiplex PCR was run. A single record per CDR3 protein comes from TCRdb applying MiXCR to the multiplex PCR reads. The data show about 370,000 distinct CDR3 sequences, about 18% seen once. Material: peripheral blood. All receptors derive from an adult woman with stable Graves' hyperthyroidism.

This clonotype showed up just once. The CDR3 nucleotides are TGTGCCACCAGTGATTCGAGGGCCCACGAGCAGTACTTC. It codes for CATSDSRAHEQYF. The chain links TRBV24-1 to TRBJ2-7; maybe TRBD2 (5 bases). The germline CDR1 and CDR2 sequences are KGHDR and SFDVKD. The CDR3 covers 13 residues. The germline V and J ends were trimmed by 2 bases and 5 bases, with 9 bases remaining between them.

This clonotype was detected many times. The chain joins TRBV12-3 or TRBV12-4 to TRBJ1-2; no definite D call. Trimming removed 3 bases at V and 8 bases at J, with 16 bases between. The CDR3 consists of 14 residues. The CDR3 DNA sequence: TGTGCCAGCAGTTTCTCCGCGGAGGGTATGGGCTACACCTTC. It codes for CASSFSAEGMGYTF.

Of note for this clonotype: One base away lies a much larger clone, so this may be a sequencing read error. CDR3 nucleotides: TGCGCCAGCAGCCAAGATCGCAGGGTGAACACTGAAGCTTTCTTT. Encoded protein: CASSQDRRVNTEAFF. The chain carries TRBV4-1 and TRBJ1-1, with D perhaps matching TRBD1 (5 bases). Trimming took off 0 bases at V and 0 bases at J, with 8 bases between the two ends. Germline V gives CDR1 MGHRA, CDR2 YSYEKL. The CDR3 has 15 residues.

There are a few counts of this clonotype. An end of the junction does not agree with germline; a read error may underlie this. The V gene is TRBV24-1, the J gene TRBJ2-5; the D gene is possibly TRBD1 (6 bases). Germline assignment: CDR1 KGHDR and CDR2 SFDVKD. The length of the CDR3 is 16 residues. This CDR3 reads CATSGPSPGQQETRYF. The CDR3 DNA reads as TGTGCCACCAGTGGGCCGTCCCCGGGACAACAAGAGACCCGGTACTTC.

This clonotype was detected ten times or more. A much larger clone is a single base away; this may be a read error. This chain uses TRBV2 with TRBJ1-1; a possible D gene is TRBD1 (6 bases). The germline V gene has CDR1 SNHLY and CDR2 FYNNEI. CDR3 length: 11 amino acids. The CDR3 bases are TGTGCCAGCAGATGGGGACACGAAGCTCTCTTT. Translating gives CASRWGHEALF.

This clonotype was found many times. The CDR3 nucleotides are TGTGCCATCAGTGAACCGGGAAACTATGGCTACACCTTC. This encodes CAISEPGNYGYTF. The chain employs TRBV10-3 and TRBJ1-2; D not certain. The germline V and J ends were trimmed by 3 bases and 2 bases, with 7 bases remaining between them. The CDR3 spans 13 residues. CDR1 ENHRY and CDR2 SYGVKD come from the germline V gene.

This clonotype was detected a few times. This chain links TRBV9 with TRBJ1-1; TRBD1 aligns across 10 bases. The CDR3 is 16 residues long. The germline V gene encodes CDR1 SGDLS and CDR2 YYNGEE. V was clipped by 3 bases and J by 0 bases; unmatched bases: 5. The DNA for the CDR3 is TGTGCCAGCAGCGCGCCGGGACAGGGGTTGAACACTGAAGCTTTCTTT. Its protein product is CASSAPGQGLNTEAFF.

This clonotype was recorded at least ten times. J is TRBJ1-2 and V is TRBV5-1; perhaps TRBD1 as D (5 bases). The germline V gene encodes CDR1 SGHRS and CDR2 YFSETQ. Trimming removed 0 bases at V and 4 bases at J, with 25 bases between. The CDR3 spans 19 residues. The CDR3 DNA reads TGCGCCAGCAGCTTGGGTCTGGCGAGTGGCAGGGCCCACTTCTATGGCTACACCTTC. This sequence encodes CASSLGLASGRAHFYGYTF.

As to this clonotype: A clone one base away is much larger, so this may be a read error. V usage is TRBV7-2 and J usage is TRBJ1-6; TRBD1 agrees at 8 bases. This CDR3 is built from 16 residues. CDR1 and CDR2 (germline): SGHTA, FQGNSA. CDR3 sequence reads: CASSLEARGLYSHLHF. The CDR3 bases are TGTGCCAGCAGCTTAGAAGCCAGGGGGCTTTATTCACACCTCCACTTT. Using reference TRBV7-2 and TRBJ1-6 for the parts outside the CDR3, the full variable domain is GAGVSQSPSNKVTEKGKDVELRCDPISGHTALYWYRQSLGQGLEFLIYFQGNSAPDKSGLPSDRFSAERTGGSVSTLTIQRTQQEDSAVYLCASSLEARGLYSHLHFGNGTRLTVT.

This clonotype was found many times. The chain uses TRBV5-1 and TRBJ1-1; D unresolved. V lost 1 base, J lost 7 bases, and 11 bases lay in between. This CDR3 region has 13 residues. Germline values: CDR1 SGHRS, CDR2 YFSETQ. CDR3 sequence (DNA): TGCGCCAGCAGCTTGATCGGAGGAGGTGAAGCTTTCTTT. This encodes CASSLIGGGEAFF.

This clonotype was found many times. The J gene is TRBJ1-1, the V gene TRBV12-3 or TRBV12-4; maybe TRBD1 (6 bases). Trimming removed 3 bases from V and 4 bases from J, with 15 bases in between. The CDR3 covers 15 residues. The CDR3 coding sequence is TGTGCCAGCAGTTTGTCGTCAGGGGTGAGCACTGAAGCTTTCTTT. Translation: CASSLSSGVSTEAFF.

This clonotype was seen ten or more times. The genes are TRBV6-5 and TRBJ1-1, with TRBD1 identical over 7 bases. This CDR3 has 16 amino acids. J gave up 4 bases and V 2 bases, and 10 bases lay outside the gene matches. Germline V gene lookup returns CDR1 MNHEY and CDR2 SVGAGI. CDR3 sequence reads: CASSYIAAGGGTEAFF. The CDR3 DNA is TGTGCCAGCAGTTACATAGCTGCAGGGGGAGGCACTGAAGCTTTCTTT.

This clonotype came up many times. J is TRBJ2-4 and V is TRBV19; TRBD2 aligns across 10 bases. Germline CDR1 reads LNHDA; CDR2 reads SQIVND (reference sequence). The CDR3 runs 16 residues. V dropped 2 bases and J dropped 0; count of bases not matched to a gene: 1. CDR3 coding DNA: TGTGCCAGTAGTATACTAGCGGGAGTAGCCAAAAACATTCAGTACTTC. Translation gives CASSILAGVAKNIQYF.

The chain recombines TRBV6-1 with TRBJ2-6; no firm D call. The germline V gene has CDR1 MNHNS and CDR2 SASEGT. Trimming shortened V by 5 bases and J by 0 bases, and 8 bases separated the two germline ends. The CDR3 length is 15 residues. Written as DNA, the CDR3 is TGTGCCAGCAGTATGTCAGACTCTGGGGCCAACGTCCTGACTTTC. It encodes CASSMSDSGANVLTF.

This clonotype was counted many times. The chain is built from TRBV12-3 or TRBV12-4 and TRBJ1-2; no clear D gene. V was trimmed by 4 bases and J by 4 bases, leaving 13 bases between them. The CDR3 consists of 14 residues. CDR3 sequence (DNA): TGTGCCAGCAGTTATGCCTCCGGGGTCTATGGCTACACCTTC. It translates to CASSYASGVYGYTF.

This clonotype occurred many times. V usage is TRBV12-3 or TRBV12-4 and J usage is TRBJ2-2, with D possibly matching TRBD1 (6 bases). Trimming removed 9 bases at V and 4 bases at J, with 18 bases between. This CDR3 contains 15 residues. CDR3 nucleotides: TGTGCCAGTAGTCCACAGGGAATTGTCACCGGGGAGCTGTTTTTT. This codes for CASSPQGIVTGELFF.

This clonotype was seen many times. J is TRBJ1-2 and V is TRBV28, with D unresolved. The CDR3 runs to 14 residues. V lost 10 bases and J lost 4, with 19 bases in between. Germline V gene data show CDR1 as MDHEN and CDR2 as SYDVKM. The chain's CDR3 is CATDSLGYSYGYTF. As DNA, the CDR3 is TGTGCCACCGATTCTTTGGGGTACAGCTATGGCTACACCTTC.

V gene TRBV6-2 or TRBV6-3 combines with J gene TRBJ1-2; D may be TRBD1 (6 bases). In germline, CDR1 is MNHEY, CDR2 SVGEGT. There are 13 residues in the CDR3. Trimming stripped 6 bases from V and 4 bases from J, with 12 bases between. For the CDR3, the DNA is TGTGCCAGCAGCGGACAGACCCTCTATGGCTACACCTTC. This sequence encodes CASSGQTLYGYTF.

This clonotype has a count of ten or more. V gene TRBV7-9 combines with J gene TRBJ2-5; 7 bases are a match to TRBD1. CDR1 is SEHNR and CDR2 is FQNEAQ in the germline V gene (reference sequence). CDR3 size: 16 residues. Trimming removed 3 bases from V and 0 bases from J; junction bases left unmatched: 7. CDR3 residues: CASSLKGTAHQETQYF. As DNA, the CDR3 is TGTGCCAGCAGCTTGAAAGGGACAGCACACCAAGAGACCCAGTACTTC.

This clonotype was observed a few times. The genes are TRBV5-1 and TRBJ2-2; D is uncertain. Germline CDR1 and CDR2: SGHRS and YFSETQ. V was clipped by 2 bases and J by 0 bases, with 8 bases between them. The CDR3 totals 15 residues. CDR3 sequence: CASSLDATNTGELFF. The DNA of the CDR3 is TGCGCCAGCAGCTTAGACGCAACGAACACCGGGGAGCTGTTTTTT.

This clonotype was counted at least ten times. CDR3 protein: CASSLAYALEQYF. The CDR3 DNA sequence: TGTGCCAGCAGCTTGGCGTATGCACTTGAGCAGTACTTC. This chain joins TRBV5-5 and TRBJ2-7; D unclear. Germline CDR1 and CDR2: SGHKS and YYEKEE (reference sequence). The ends were cut back, 0 bases at V and 7 bases at J, with 11 bases in the middle. This CDR3 region has 13 residues.